This TCR beta chain was captured by sequencing in a study of blood T cells in healthy people across ages. Germline-derived CDR1 and CDR2 are SEHNR and FQNEAQ (reference sequence). The CDR3 consists of 12 residues. V shed 2 bases and J shed 8 bases, with 7 bases lying between them. This clonotype showed up many times. Each sample had at least 6 million PBMCs isolated. A J-beta primer mix and a sample-barcoded 5' primer were used in a second PCR of roughly 7 to 12 cycles. From each sample, at least 2.5 million paired-end reads containing CDR3 were obtained. TCRdb called the 5' RACE reads again in MiXCR, with one record for every CDR3 protein. The table records over 600,000 distinct CDR3 sequences, around 50% of them present only once.

This TCR derives from a man older than 75 in good health. This chain joins TRBV7-9 and TRBJ2-1; D gene ambiguous. Sequenced input: blood. CDR3 nucleotides: TGTGCCAGCAGCTTATCCCTTGATGAGCAGTTCTTC. It translates to CASSLSLDEQFF.